This T cell receptor (beta chain) was observed in a study of cytomegalovirus exposure and HLA in healthy donors. The PCR used 60 Vbeta and 13 Jbeta primers. The protocol was immunoSEQ multiplex PCR, while the TCRdb copy is restricted to in-frame clones and leaves out a portion. Among some 150,000 clones listed, 70% to 80% were seen once. This TCR derives from a female donor in good health and CMV-seropositive. Sequenced sample: PBMCs.

This CDR3 reads CASSLDSLAEQYF. The CDR3, as DNA: TGTGCCAGCAGCTTAGACTCGTTAGCCGAGCAGTACTTC. The chain recombines TRBV11-2 with TRBJ2-7, with D unresolved. The CDR3 consists of 13 residues. Germline V gene sequence: CDR1 SGHAT, CDR2 FQNNGV. V lost 0 bases, J lost 6 bases, and 9 bases lay in between.